These 29 T cell receptor beta chains were all obtained from the same sample, sequenced in a study of regulatory T cells in long-lasting Graves disease. The time point denotes: newly diagnosed GD, antithyroid drugs for less than 3 months. The TCR library was prepared using RNA isolated from PBMCs. Arm-PCR of CDR3 regions and iRepertoire HTBI primers were the basis on which TCR beta libraries were built. TCRdb passed the multiplex PCR reads through MiXCR, listing each CDR3 protein once. The sample yields hundreds of thousands of distinct CDR3 sequences, 16% seen once. The sample was also reused in another study, on T cells in Graves' hyperthyroidism and ophthalmopathy.

The sample was peripheral blood mononuclear cells (PBMCs), taken at new diagnosis, from a patient treated with antithyroid drugs. The receptors stem from a woman in her thirties with Graves disease.

There are a few counts of this clonotype. J is TRBJ2-3 and V is TRBV10-3; D unresolved. CDR3 size: 14 residues. In germline, CDR1 is ENHRY, CDR2 SYGVKD. The V end was cut by 10 bases, the J end by 0 bases, with 14 bases between. The CDR3 DNA sequence: TGTGCCACATACGACCTTTCTAGCACAGATACGCAGTATTTT. Its protein product is CATYDLSSTDTQYF.

This clonotype was recorded at least ten times. J is TRBJ1-5 and V is TRBV6-1; D possibly corresponds to TRBD1 (5 bases). The germline CDR1 and CDR2 sequences are MNHNS and SASEGT. The V gene lost 3 bases and the J gene lost 7 bases, with 13 bases spanning the gap. This CDR3 spans 14 amino acids. CDR3 loop: CASSDRGIGQPQHF. CDR3 sequence (DNA): TGTGCCAGCAGTGACCGGGGGATCGGACAGCCCCAGCATTTT.

This rearrangement joins TRBV20-1 to TRBJ2-3, with 7 bases lining up with TRBD2. Germline trimming cut 3 bases from V and 4 bases from J; bases unmatched to any gene: 10. This CDR3 comprises 15 residues. The germline V gene has CDR1 DFQATT and CDR2 SNEGSKA (reference sequence). CDR3 region: CSARNFGTMSDTQYF. The CDR3 coding sequence is TGCAGTGCTAGGAACTTCGGGACTATGTCAGATACGCAGTATTTT.

This clonotype was counted between two and nine times. This chain joins TRBV18 and TRBJ1-2, with D unresolved. The ends were cut back, 2 bases at V and 4 bases at J, with 8 bases in the middle. The germline V gene encodes CDR1 KGHSH and CDR2 LQKENI. The CDR3 loop spans 13 amino acids. CDR3 region: CASSPVDGYGYTF. CDR3 nucleotides: TGTGCCAGCTCACCAGTTGACGGCTATGGCTACACCTTC. Full variable domain (outside the CDR3, taken from reference TRBV18 and TRBJ1-2): NAGVMQNPRHLVRRRGQEARLRCSPMKGHSHVYWYRQLPEEGLKFMVYLQKENIIDESGMPKERFSAEFPKEGPSILRIQQVVRGDSAAYFCASSPVDGYGYTFGSGTRLTVV.

This clonotype has just a few counts. The DNA of the CDR3 is TGCAGCGTTGAAGGGGGGCAGGGAGGGTTATTCACTGAAGCTTTCTTT. Its translation is CSVEGGQGGLFTEAFF. The rearrangement uses TRBV29-1 and TRBJ1-1; tentative D call: TRBD1 (6 bases). The CDR3 length is 16 residues. Germline V gives CDR1 SQVTM, CDR2 ANQGSEA. V was trimmed by 1 base and J by 4 bases, leaving 19 bases between them.

This clonotype appeared many times. This rearrangement joins TRBV28 to TRBJ2-7, with 7 nucleotides matching TRBD2. The CDR3 consists of 16 residues. Looked up from germline, CDR1 is MDHEN and CDR2 is SYDVKM. V shed 4 bases, J shed 3 bases, and the junction held 12 bases outside the gene matches. The CDR3 reads CASSSRKSGAYYEQYF. The CDR3 DNA is TGTGCCAGCAGTTCGAGGAAAAGCGGGGCTTACTACGAGCAGTACTTC. Based on the CDR3 plus reference TRBV28 and TRBJ2-7, the full variable domain is DVKVTQSSRYLVKRTGEKVFLECVQDMDHENMFWYRQDPGLGLRLIYFSYDVKMKEKGDIPEGYSVSREKKERFSLILESASTNQTSMYLCASSSRKSGAYYEQYFGPGTRLTVT.

This clonotype showed up many times. J is TRBJ1-1 and V is TRBV7-2; D gene ambiguous. This CDR3 contains 13 residues. V was clipped by 6 bases and J by 1 base, with 9 bases between them. The germline gives CDR1 SGHTA, CDR2 FQGNSA. The CDR3 reads CASSFGGNTEAFF. The CDR3 bases are TGTGCCAGCAGTTTTGGAGGGAACACTGAAGCTTTCTTT.

This clonotype was counted many times. This chain links TRBV15 with TRBJ2-7; D is possibly TRBD1 or TRBD2 (5 bases each). Trimming stripped 1 base from V and 3 bases from J, with 13 bases between. The germline gives CDR1 LNHNV, CDR2 YYDKDF (reference sequence). The CDR3 is 15 residues long. The CDR3 DNA follows: TGTGCCACCAGCAGAGGGGACGGGCCAAACTACGAGCAGTACTTC. Protein sequence: CATSRGDGPNYEQYF. Drawing the rest from reference TRBV15 and TRBJ2-7, the complete variable domain is DAMVIQNPRYQVTQFGKPVTLSCSQTLNHNVMYWYQQKSSQAPKLLFHYYDKDFNNEADTPDNFQSRRPNTSFCFLDIRSPGLGDTAMYLCATSRGDGPNYEQYFGPGTRLTVT.

The rearrangement joins TRBV5-6 to TRBJ2-5, with D possibly being TRBD2 (6 bases). CDR3 length equals 14 residues. Trimming left V 2 bases short and J 5 bases short, with 13 bases between. The germline CDR1 and CDR2 sequences are SGHDT and YYEEEE. CDR3 DNA: TGTGCCAGCAGCTTCGTAGGGGACTCGGAGACCCAGTACTTC. This sequence encodes CASSFVGDSETQYF.

This clonotype showed up many times. The chain employs TRBV5-1 and TRBJ2-1; 9 bases are a match to TRBD2. The CDR3 totals 16 residues. The trim removed 0 bases at V and 7 bases at J, leaving 8 bases unmatched. CDR1 is SGHRS, CDR2 YFSETQ, per germline. CDR3 DNA: TGCGCCAGCAGCTTGGCTGCGGGAGGGATAGAAAATGAGCAGTTCTTC. The encoded protein is CASSLAAGGIENEQFF.

A few counts support this clonotype. The chain is built from TRBV12-5 and TRBJ2-1; either TRBD1 or TRBD2 may fit D (5 bases each). The CDR3 has 12 amino acids. Looked up from germline, CDR1 is LGHNT and CDR2 is FRNRAP. V dropped 1 base and J dropped 12 bases, with 10 bases sitting between them. CDR3 coding DNA: TGTGCTAGTGGTTTGGAAGGGACGGGGCAGTTCTTC. Translating gives CASGLEGTGQFF.

This clonotype was found a few times. V and J are TRBV28 and TRBJ2-1; tentative D call: TRBD2 (6 bases). CDR3 length: 18 residues. Germline V gene sequence: CDR1 MDHEN, CDR2 SYDVKM. The V and J ends lost 6 bases and 4 bases respectively, with 25 bases between them. In DNA, the CDR3 is TGTGCCAGCAGACATCCCTCCCTTTTCCAAGGAGGGTACAATGAGCAGTTCTTC. Translation: CASRHPSLFQGGYNEQFF.

This clonotype was seen a handful of times. The chain has TRBV5-1 and TRBJ2-7; D call uncertain. From germline, CDR1 is SGHRS and CDR2 YFSETQ. The CDR3 extends over 15 amino acids. Deletions cut 0 bases from V and 7 bases from J, with 17 bases between. In nucleotides, the CDR3 is TGCGCCAGCAGCTTGGGGGTTTCGGAGATGGAAGAGCAGTACTTC. Residues: CASSLGVSEMEEQYF.

Ten or more counts support this clonotype. This rearrangement joins TRBV7-2 to TRBJ2-3, with 12 positions matching TRBD2. The germline V gene encodes CDR1 SGHTA and CDR2 FQGNSA. V trimming: 4 bases; J trimming: 0 bases; junction bases outside the gene matches: 5. The CDR3 covers 17 residues. The CDR3 is CASSSRLAGVSTDTQYF. The CDR3 coding sequence is TGTGCCAGCAGCTCCAGACTAGCGGGAGTTAGCACAGATACGCAGTATTTT.

This clonotype came up many times. The V call is TRBV6-5, the J call TRBJ2-2; 9 positions agree with TRBD1. CDR1 is MNHEY, CDR2 SVGAGI, per germline. The CDR3 has 18 residues. V shed 4 bases, J shed 7 bases, and the junction held 16 bases outside the gene matches. Here the CDR3 reads CASSSHGTGSLSGGELFF. CDR3 coding DNA: TGTGCCAGCAGTTCCCACGGGACAGGGAGCCTCTCGGGCGGGGAGCTGTTTTTT.

The sample holds many counts of this clonotype. This chain links TRBV9 with TRBJ1-1, with a tentative D call TRBD1 (6 bases). This CDR3 is 15 amino acids long. In germline, CDR1 is SGDLS, CDR2 YYNGEE. Trimming stripped 3 bases from V and 2 bases from J, with 14 bases between. CDR3 loop: CASSAGDTANTEAFF. The CDR3 DNA is TGTGCCAGCAGCGCCGGGGACACCGCCAACACTGAAGCTTTCTTT.

This clonotype was detected ten times or more. V usage is TRBV3-1 and J usage is TRBJ2-1; 8 nucleotides agree with TRBD2. Germline V gene sequence: CDR1 LGHDT, CDR2 YNNKEL (reference sequence). The CDR3 runs 16 residues. Trimming took 1 base from V and 6 from J; bases not matched to a gene: 8. The CDR3 DNA is TGTGCCAGCAGCCAAGGGGGACTAGTAACCCTCAATGAGCAGTTCTTC. Its protein product is CASSQGGLVTLNEQFF.

CDR3 sequence reads: CAWRGGGVYNSPLHF. CDR3 in DNA: TGTGCCTGGAGGGGTGGGGGAGTTTATAATTCACCCCTCCACTTT. The gene calls are TRBV30 and TRBJ1-6; D is possibly TRBD1 (5 bases). CDR1 GTSNPN and CDR2 SVGIG come from the germline V gene (reference sequence). This CDR3 has 15 residues. Trimming removed 3 bases from V and 4 bases from J, with 13 bases in between.

The chain carries TRBV7-9 and TRBJ2-5; TRBD1 is a possible D gene (6 bases). The germline gives CDR1 SEHNR, CDR2 FQNEAQ (reference sequence). This CDR3 comprises 17 residues. The ends were cut back, 5 bases at V and 9 bases at J, with 28 bases in the middle. CDR3 sequence (DNA): TGTGCCAGCAGCCAAGCCCCGGACAGCCAAGGAAAGAGACCCCAGTACTTC. Its translation is CASSQAPDSQGKRPQYF.

A word on this clonotype: Just one base apart from a much larger clone, this may be a read error. The chain recombines TRBV3-1 with TRBJ2-3; perhaps D is TRBD1 or TRBD2 (5 bases each). This CDR3 contains 14 residues. Germline V gene data show CDR1 as LGHDT and CDR2 as YNNKEL (reference sequence). In nucleotides, the CDR3 is TGTGCCAGCAGCCATGGACTGGATACAGGTACGCAGTATTTT. Its translation: CASSHGLDTGTQYF.

This clonotype was picked up a small number of times. This chain connects TRBV18 to TRBJ1-1; 7 bases are a match to TRBD1. J gave up 6 bases and V 6 bases, and 7 bases lay outside the gene matches. CDR1 is KGHSH, CDR2 LQKENI, per germline. CDR3 length equals 13 residues. Here the CDR3 DNA reads TGTGCCAGCTCGACAGGGAACGGACCTGAAGCTTTCTTT. It yields the protein CASSTGNGPEAFF.

This clonotype has a handful of counts. The chain joins TRBV27 to TRBJ2-3; D is uncertain. The ends were cut back, 6 bases at V and 5 bases at J, with 15 bases in the middle. Germline values: CDR1 MNHEY, CDR2 SMNVEV (reference sequence). The CDR3 is 14 amino acids. CDR3 residues: CASRPTTLKDTQYF. The CDR3 coding sequence is TGTGCCAGCAGACCTACAACCCTTAAAGATACGCAGTATTTT.

In this sample, this clonotype turned up many times. This chain uses TRBV11-2 with TRBJ2-3; 7 bases fit TRBD1. V trimming: 5 bases; J trimming: 1 base; junction bases outside the gene matches: 3. This CDR3 has 14 residues. Germline CDR1 is SGHAT and CDR2 is FQNNGV. DNA for the CDR3: TGTGCCAGCAGCCGCGGACAGGGCACAGATACGCAGTATTTT. Encoded protein: CASSRGQGTDTQYF.

The rearrangement uses TRBV5-1 and TRBJ2-5; the D is unclear. Per the germline V gene, CDR1 is SGHRS and CDR2 is YFSETQ. This CDR3 has 15 amino acids. The V and J ends lost 3 bases and 2 bases respectively, with 14 bases between them. Written as DNA, the CDR3 is TGCGCCAGCAGCTCAATCGACGGATTACAAGAGACCCAGTACTTC. Its protein product is CASSSIDGLQETQYF.

The chain couples TRBV7-2 to TRBJ2-5; D not certain. The CDR3 consists of 14 residues. V gave up 3 bases and J gave up 0 bases, with 8 bases separating them. Germline V CDR1 and CDR2: SGHTA, FQGNSA. The CDR3 loop is CASSFTWDQETQYF. The CDR3 DNA reads as TGTGCCAGCAGCTTTACATGGGACCAAGAGACCCAGTACTTC.

The rearrangement links TRBV12-3 or TRBV12-4 to TRBJ2-1; 8 positions match TRBD2. The CDR3 contains 15 residues. The J segment lost 2 bases and the V segment lost 7 bases, leaving 7 bases of the junction unmatched. This CDR3 reads CASNLAGLTYNEQFF. CDR3 DNA: TGTGCCAGCAACTTAGCGGGGCTAACCTACAATGAGCAGTTCTTC.

This clonotype was detected a few times. The chain is built from TRBV5-1 and TRBJ1-2, with D possibly TRBD1 on 5 matching bases. The CDR3 totals 15 residues. V was clipped by 1 base and J by 9 bases, with 19 bases between them. CDR1 and CDR2 (germline): SGHRS, YFSETQ. The CDR3 here is CASSLTGTATLSYTF. In DNA form, the CDR3 reads TGCGCCAGCAGCTTGACGGGGACGGCGACGTTGAGCTACACCTTC.

The sample holds many counts of this clonotype. This sequence joins TRBV28 and TRBJ1-1, with a weak D call TRBD1 (5 bases). The germline CDR1 and CDR2 sequences are MDHEN and SYDVKM. V shed 2 bases and J shed 5 bases, with 18 bases lying between them. The CDR3 spans 16 residues. The CDR3 DNA reads as TGTGCCAGCAGTTTAACTAATCCCGGGCGGGGGACTGAAGCTTTCTTT. Its protein product is CASSLTNPGRGTEAFF. Full variable domain (missing parts from reference TRBV28 and TRBJ1-1): DVKVTQSSRYLVKRTGEKVFLECVQDMDHENMFWYRQDPGLGLRLIYFSYDVKMKEKGDIPEGYSVSREKKERFSLILESASTNQTSMYLCASSLTNPGRGTEAFFGQGTRLTVV.

The rearrangement joins TRBV5-1 to TRBJ2-1; TRBD2 might be the D (6 bases). Trimming took 3 bases from V and 5 from J, leaving 9 bases between them. The germline CDR1 and CDR2 sequences are SGHRS and YFSETQ. CDR3 length equals 13 residues. CDR3 sequence (DNA): TGCGCCAGCAGCTACCGGACTAACAATGAGCAGTTCTTC. This gives the protein CASSYRTNNEQFF.